These 18 T cell receptor beta chains share one sample of origin, sequenced in a study of blood T cell repertoires in COVID-19. Method: immunoSEQ multiplex PCR; TCRdb's copy keeps in-frame clones and lacks some. The repertoire includes approximately 450,000 clones, around 90% of them detected once, and roughly 2% sits in the top ten. Sequencing input: PBMCs or T cells enriched from blood (not recorded which). The receptors were gathered from a woman under 30 with acute COVID-19.

V and J are TRBV7-3 and TRBJ2-1, with 14 bases fitting TRBD2. V lost 5 bases to trimming and J lost 7 bases; unmatched junction nucleotides: 4. Looked up from germline, CDR1 is SGHTA and CDR2 is FQGTGA. This CDR3 contains 15 residues. CDR3 residues: CASSPTSGGGNEQFF. The CDR3 DNA is TGTGCCAGCAGCCCGACTAGCGGGGGGGGTAATGAGCAGTTCTTC.

This rearrangement joins TRBV19 to TRBJ2-1, with 15 bases lining up with TRBD2. V was clipped by 6 bases and J by 9 bases; unmatched bases: 9. Germline CDR1 and CDR2: LNHDA and SQIVND (reference sequence). CDR3 size: 16 residues. Here the CDR3 reads CASSPIRTSGGGEQFF. CDR3 in DNA: TGTGCCAGTAGCCCAATTCGGACTAGCGGGGGGGGTGAGCAGTTCTTC.

This rearrangement joins TRBV5-1 to TRBJ1-2; D is undetermined. In germline, CDR1 is SGHRS, CDR2 YFSETQ. CDR3 length: 13 amino acids. Trimming shortened V by 5 bases and J by 0 bases, and 8 bases separated the two germline ends. As DNA, the CDR3 is TGCGCCAGCAGACTTACAGCTAACTATGGCTACACCTTC. Translating it yields CASRLTANYGYTF.

The rearrangement uses TRBV3-1 (or the pseudogene TRBV3-2) and TRBJ1-6; 8 bases match TRBD1. Losses at the gene ends were 6 bases for V and 7 bases for J; bases not matched to a gene: 5. CDR1 and CDR2 (germline): LGHDT, YNNKEL (reference sequence). The CDR3 loop spans 14 amino acids. CDR3 sequence: CASSRQGANSPLHF. The CDR3, as DNA: TGTGCCAGCAGTCGGCAGGGGGCGAATTCACCCCTCCACTTT.

V and J are TRBV15 and TRBJ1-2, with 7 bases that match TRBD1. This CDR3 spans 16 amino acids. Unmatched junction bases numbered 10, after V lost 0 bases and J lost 6 bases. Germline V lookup: CDR1 LNHNV, CDR2 YYDKDF (reference sequence). The CDR3 coding sequence is TGTGCCACCAGCAGAGATGTGGACAGGTCTTTAGATGGCTACACCTTC. It encodes CATSRDVDRSLDGYTF.

The rearrangement joins TRBV28 to TRBJ1-5, with D uncertain. CDR3 length: 11 residues. With 10 bases removed from V and 8 bases from J, the gap between germline ends came to 12 bases. CDR1 and CDR2 (germline): MDHEN, SYDVKM. The CDR3 nucleotides are TGTGCCACCGGGCGGGGAAAGCCCCAGCATTTT. Translation: CATGRGKPQHF.

The chain has TRBV28 and TRBJ1-4; 12 positions match TRBD1. The CDR3 consists of 15 residues. Trimming removed 6 bases from V and 8 bases from J; junction bases left unmatched: 7. Germline loops: CDR1 MDHEN, CDR2 SYDVKM. CDR3 sequence (DNA): TGTGCCAGCAGCCCCGCCGGGACAGGGGGCGAAAAACTGTTTTTT. As protein: CASSPAGTGGEKLFF.

This clone showed up just once. The chain joins TRBV7-3 to TRBJ2-1; 8 bases agree with TRBD2. The CDR3 consists of 15 residues. The V gene's germline CDR1 is SGHTA and CDR2 FQGTGA. V shed 3 bases, J shed 6 bases, and the junction held 7 bases outside the gene matches. CDR3 nucleotides: TGTGCCAGCAGCTTTGGTGACCGGGGGGGCAATGAGCAGTTCTTC. Amino acid sequence: CASSFGDRGGNEQFF.

CDR3 in amino acids: CASSGGFSLNSPLHF. The CDR3 bases are TGTGCCAGCAGTGGGGGGTTCTCTCTAAATTCACCCCTCCACTTT. This chain uses TRBV27 with TRBJ1-6, with D maybe TRBD1 (5 bases). Looked up from germline, CDR1 is MNHEY and CDR2 is SMNVEV (reference sequence). Trimming took off 5 bases at V and 7 bases at J, with 15 bases between the two ends. The CDR3 spans 15 residues.

This CDR3 reads CASSESTGGTGKLFF. Here the CDR3 DNA reads TGCGCCAGCAGTGAGTCGACAGGGGGAACAGGAAAACTGTTTTTT. V and J are TRBV10-1 and TRBJ1-4; 9 bases match TRBD1. Looked up from germline, CDR1 is WNHNN and CDR2 is SYGVQD (reference sequence). Unmatched junction bases numbered 6, after V lost 0 bases and J lost 10 bases. The CDR3 is 15 residues long.

The chain carries TRBV9 and TRBJ2-1; tentatively, D is TRBD1 (5 bases). CDR3 length equals 14 residues. V lost 2 bases and J lost 3, with 9 bases in between. Germline-derived CDR1 and CDR2 are SGDLS and YYNGEE. CDR3 DNA sequence: TGTGCCAGCAGCGTCAGGACAAGCTACAATGAGCAGTTCTTC. Its translation is CASSVRTSYNEQFF.

The chain couples TRBV18 to TRBJ1-1; 7 bases map to TRBD1. Per the germline V gene, CDR1 is KGHSH and CDR2 is LQKENI. V dropped 5 bases and J dropped 3; count of bases not matched to a gene: 3. CDR3 length equals 13 residues. Here the CDR3 reads CASSTGQDTEAFF. The CDR3 DNA reads as TGTGCCAGCTCAACAGGACAGGACACTGAAGCTTTCTTT.

The chain joins TRBV11-2 to TRBJ1-1; D unclear. The CDR3 has 14 amino acids. V shed 3 bases and J shed 1 base, with 9 bases lying between them. Germline CDR1 is SGHAT and CDR2 is FQNNGV. The CDR3 loop reads CASSFKQTNTEAFF. CDR3 bases: TGTGCCAGCAGCTTTAAACAGACGAACACTGAAGCTTTCTTT.

The CDR3 bases are TGTGCCAGCAGCCAAAATGACAGGATCCTTCCTGAAGCTTTCTTT. It encodes CASSQNDRILPEAFF. This chain connects TRBV3-1 (or the pseudogene TRBV3-2) to TRBJ1-1; maybe TRBD1 (6 bases). Trimming pared 2 bases from V and 6 bases from J, leaving 16 bases between. Looked up from germline, CDR1 is LGHDT and CDR2 is YNNKEL (reference sequence). The CDR3 covers 15 residues.

This sequence joins TRBV19 and TRBJ2-7; 10 bases map to TRBD2. V gave up 4 bases and J gave up 4 bases; unmatched junction bases: 7. CDR3 length: 15 residues. Germline V gene sequence: CDR1 LNHDA, CDR2 SQIVND (reference sequence). The CDR3 nucleotides read TGTGCCAGTAGTACGGCCAGCGGGAGGGCGTACGAGCAGTACTTC. Amino acids: CASSTASGRAYEQYF.

V gene TRBV6-4 combines with J gene TRBJ2-1, with D unclear. The CDR3 is made up of 15 amino acids. Germline CDR1 reads MRHNA; CDR2 reads SNTAGT. The V gene lost 5 bases and the J gene lost 0 bases, with 11 bases spanning the gap. The CDR3, as DNA: TGTGCCAGCAGTACCATCCGGAGCTCCTACAATGAGCAGTTCTTC. It codes for CASSTIRSSYNEQFF.

The gene calls are TRBV19 and TRBJ1-5; D gene ambiguous. Germline V gene lookup returns CDR1 LNHDA and CDR2 SQIVND (reference sequence). The CDR3 has 14 amino acids. The V gene lost 7 bases and the J gene lost 2 bases, with 12 bases spanning the gap. CDR3 nucleotide sequence: TGTGCCAGTAAGTCGGTGGGAGGCAATCAGCCCCAGCATTTT. It translates to CASKSVGGNQPQHF.

V gene TRBV7-2 combines with J gene TRBJ1-2, with D unresolved. The CDR3 is 16 residues long. V lost 2 bases and J 2 bases, leaving 15 bases between the germline ends. Germline assignment: CDR1 SGHTA and CDR2 FQGNSA. CDR3 residues: CASSLSPNTQNYGYTF. The CDR3 bases are TGTGCCAGCAGCTTATCCCCCAACACACAAAACTATGGCTACACCTTC.